The TCR beta chain described here comes from a study of blood T cell repertoires in COVID-19. Study details: The cDNA or gDNA used as material had been derived from T cells, B-cell-depleted T cells, or PBMCs.

CDR3 length equals 15 residues. V shed 0 bases and J 5 bases; nucleotides not matched to a gene: 5. In germline, CDR1 is SGHRS, CDR2 YFSETQ. Profiling relied on immunoSEQ multiplex PCR, and the TCRdb table lists in-frame clones only, not all of them. Of approximately 200,000 clones listed, approximately 83% are singletons. The gene calls are TRBV5-1 and TRBJ2-7; the match to TRBD1 covers 10 bases. Input material: peripheral blood. The clonotype comes from a woman in her twenties or thirties who had recovered from COVID-19. In DNA form, the CDR3 reads TGCGCCAGCAGCTTGGGACAGGGGGCTTACCACGAGCAGTACTTC. The encoded protein is CASSLGQGAYHEQYF.